This T cell receptor (beta chain) was recorded in a study of shared clonotypes between healthy human individuals. Overall study context: Every donor yielded three CD4 naive, three CD4 memory, two CD8 naive and one CD8 memory plate. Regarding the study as a whole: Across subsets, estimated richness was generally greater for naive than for memory populations. The sharing of 5% to 6.5% of naive CD4 clonotypes was seen across a handful of donors.

Trimming took 5 bases from V and 4 from J; bases not matched to a gene: 8. This CDR3 has 15 residues. The germline CDR1 and CDR2 sequences are MDHEN and SYDVKM. This clone was found once. Its specificity is not known. Per the original data handling: Filtering of immunoSEQ junctional sequences could not match full-length read filtering. Only in-frame clones appear in the TCRdb table, and some are missing; sequencing was by immunoSEQ multiplex PCR. The D gene and trimming were derived from the DNA, and the V and J assignments and clone size from that table. Of approximately 640,000 clones in the sample, 72% were seen once.

What was sequenced was memory CD4+ T cells sorted from blood. Subset of the sample: CD45RA-negative fraction. The rearrangement joins TRBV28 to TRBJ2-7; the match to TRBD2 covers 10 bases. The sequence was collected from a woman aged 30 to 39 in good health. The CDR3 bases are TGTGCCAGCAGTATCACGACTAGCGGGTTGTACGAGCAGTACTTC. Its translation: CASSITTSGLYEQYF.